The sequence of this T cell receptor beta chain was determined in a study of T cell responses to AZD1222 COVID-19 vaccine. The protocol was immunoSEQ multiplex PCR, while the TCRdb copy is restricted to in-frame clones and leaves out a portion. The repertoire holds about 130,000 clones, with 90% to 95% as singletons. Study-wide results and caveats: Regions left unmutated in variants are reportedly the target of nearly half of spike-specific TCRs.

As for this clone: What it recognizes is unknown.

Per germline, CDR1 MNHNS and CDR2 SASEGT. The germline V and J ends were trimmed by 1 base and 5 bases, with 8 bases remaining between them. This CDR3 contains 14 residues. The sequencing here drew on peripheral blood, taken 28 days after the second AZD1222 dose. This receptor was obtained from an adult who received the AZD1222 COVID-19 vaccine. This rearrangement joins TRBV6-1 to TRBJ1-4; D is undetermined. For the CDR3, the DNA is TGTGCCAGCAGTGAAGGCAGCGAAAATGAAAAACTGTTTTTT. It codes for CASSEGSENEKLFF.